Each of the 29 T cell receptor beta chains below was sequenced from the same sample in a study of blood T cell repertoires in COVID-19. Produced via immunoSEQ multiplex PCR; TCRdb's table is partial and in-frame only. The top ten clones hold about 8.1% of a sample with about 250,000 clones, around 83% of them seen once. Sequencing used peripheral blood. These receptor sequences come from an elderly man with acute or convalescent COVID-19.

The J gene is TRBJ2-6, the V gene TRBV29-1; 7 bases are a match to TRBD1. CDR1 SQVTM and CDR2 ANQGSEA come from the germline V gene. The CDR3 spans 20 residues. The V segment lost 0 bases and the J segment 0 bases; nucleotides outside the gene matches: 14. The CDR3 reads CSVEDGLYRGRLSGANVLTF. In DNA, the CDR3 is TGCAGCGTTGAAGACGGGCTTTACAGGGGACGTCTCTCTGGGGCCAACGTCCTGACTTTC.

This chain uses TRBV5-5 with TRBJ2-4; TRBD2 aligns across 15 bases. CDR3 size: 17 residues. Germline assignment: CDR1 SGHKS and CDR2 YYEKEE (reference sequence). With 3 bases clipped from V and 2 bases from J, the junction kept 3 bases outside the gene matches. The CDR3 sequence: CASSSGLAGGPKNIQYF. CDR3 DNA sequence: TGTGCCAGCAGCTCCGGACTAGCGGGGGGGCCCAAAAACATTCAGTACTTC. Based on the CDR3 plus reference TRBV5-5 and TRBJ2-4, the full variable domain is DAGVTQSPTHLIKTRGQQVTLRCSPISGHKSVSWYQQVLGQGPQFIFQYYEKEERGRGNFPDRFSARQFPNYSSELNVNALLLGDSALYLCASSSGLAGGPKNIQYFGAGTRLSVL.

The rearrangement joins TRBV9 to TRBJ2-7, with 7 bases identical to TRBD1. Germline CDR1 reads SGDLS; CDR2 reads YYNGEE. V lost 0 bases, J lost 1 base, and 4 bases stayed unmatched. The CDR3 extends over 15 amino acids. CDR3 sequence reads: CASSVAGTESYEQYF. The CDR3 DNA reads as TGTGCCAGCAGCGTAGCAGGGACAGAATCCTACGAGCAGTACTTC.

V gene TRBV6-5 combines with J gene TRBJ1-5, with 8 bases aligning to TRBD1. CDR1 is MNHEY and CDR2 is SVGAGI in the germline V gene. The CDR3 loop spans 13 amino acids. Trimming cost V 5 bases and J 6 bases; bases outside gene matches: 3. This CDR3 is CASSTDRGQPQHF. The CDR3 DNA sequence: TGTGCCAGCAGTACAGACAGGGGTCAGCCCCAGCATTTT.

CDR3 protein: CAISTRDGDNSPLHF. The CDR3 region has the DNA TGTGCCATCAGTACCCGCGACGGGGATAATTCACCCCTCCACTTT. V usage is TRBV10-3 and J usage is TRBJ1-6; D ambiguous. Germline V lookup: CDR1 ENHRY, CDR2 SYGVKD. Trimming cost V 5 bases and J 5 bases, with 13 bases left between them. This CDR3 has 15 amino acids.

Turning to this clone: Other DNA sequences in the same sample also yield this CDR3. The chain combines TRBV19 with TRBJ2-7; D is perhaps TRBD1 (6 bases). CDR1 is LNHDA, CDR2 SQIVND, per germline (reference sequence). Trimming cost V 8 bases and J 2 bases, with 13 bases left between them. The CDR3 contains 13 residues. The CDR3 loop is CASSPGGPYEQYF. The CDR3 nucleotides are TGTGCCAGTTCCCCTGGGGGCCCCTACGAGCAGTACTTC.

This chain connects TRBV9 to TRBJ1-2; D not resolved. The V end lost 1 base, the J end lost 8 bases, and 9 bases lay between the germline ends. Germline V gene sequence: CDR1 SGDLS, CDR2 YYNGEE. The CDR3 loop spans 12 amino acids. The CDR3 region is CASSVWPSGYTF. CDR3 DNA: TGTGCCAGCAGCGTATGGCCGTCGGGCTACACCTTC.

This clone came up once. The V and J genes are TRBV2 and TRBJ1-6; 9 bases align to TRBD1. The CDR3 is 14 residues long. Germline-derived CDR1 and CDR2 are SNHLY and FYNNEI. J lost 8 bases, V lost 7 bases, and 6 bases had no gene match. CDR3 sequence: CASNIQGADSPLHF. CDR3 coding DNA: TGTGCCAGCAACATACAGGGGGCAGATTCACCCCTCCACTTT.

V is TRBV4-2 and J is TRBJ2-3, with D tentatively TRBD1 (6 bases). This CDR3 region has 16 residues. V dropped 0 bases and J dropped 5 bases, with 15 bases sitting between them. CDR1 and CDR2 (germline): LGHNA, YNFKEQ. The CDR3 DNA sequence: TGTGCCAGCAGCCAAGACCCAGGGGTAGGAGTAGATACGCAGTATTTT. Its protein product is CASSQDPGVGVDTQYF.

This clone was found a few times. One end of the junction fails to match germline, which may point to a read error. J is TRBJ1-4 and V is TRBV10-3; 7 bases align to TRBD1. Germline CDR1 and CDR2: ENHRY and SYGVKD. The CDR3 totals 13 residues. Here the CDR3 DNA reads TGTGCCATCCGTGACAGGGATAATGAAAAACTGTTTTTT. Amino acids: CAIRDRDNEKLFF.

This clone was seen a handful of times. The chain links TRBV7-2 to TRBJ1-2; 7 positions agree with TRBD1. The V gene's germline CDR1 is SGHTA and CDR2 FQGNSA. Germline trimming cut 5 bases from V and 4 bases from J; bases unmatched to any gene: 7. CDR3 length equals 14 residues. The CDR3 region has the DNA TGTGCCAGCAGCACCCCCGACAGGGCCTATGGCTACACCTTC. It is translated as CASSTPDRAYGYTF.

The chain joins TRBV6-5 to TRBJ2-1, with TRBD2 matching 9 bases. V was pared by 6 bases and J by 7 bases, with 7 bases of the junction left unmatched. The CDR3 is 14 amino acids. Germline loops: CDR1 MNHEY, CDR2 SVGAGI. The DNA of the CDR3 is TGTGCCAGCAGGCTAGCGGGATCGGTGAATGAGCAGTTCTTC. Translated, it gives CASRLAGSVNEQFF.

The chain is built from TRBV9 and TRBJ2-2; D unresolved. Trimming removed 0 bases from V and 6 bases from J, with 9 bases in between. Germline V gives CDR1 SGDLS, CDR2 YYNGEE. CDR3 length: 14 residues. CDR3 in amino acids: CASSVASEAGELFF. The CDR3 DNA reads TGTGCCAGCAGCGTAGCTTCCGAGGCCGGGGAGCTGTTTTTT.

The CDR3: CASSLALGTERETQYF. In DNA form, the CDR3 reads TGTGCCAGCAGCTTAGCGCTCGGGACAGAAAGGGAGACCCAGTACTTC. V usage is TRBV7-9 and J usage is TRBJ2-5, with 7 bases matching TRBD1. The CDR3 spans 16 residues. Germline V lookup: CDR1 SEHNR, CDR2 FQNEAQ (reference sequence). The junction had 9 bases not matched to a gene; V was cut back by 0 bases and J by 5 bases.

This sequence joins TRBV28 and TRBJ1-2, with D perhaps TRBD1 (5 bases). The V gene lost 3 bases and the J gene lost 4 bases, with 12 bases spanning the gap. CDR3 length: 14 amino acids. The germline CDR1 and CDR2 sequences are MDHEN and SYDVKM. The chain's CDR3 is CASSFLGEVYGYTF. CDR3 coding DNA: TGTGCCAGCAGTTTTCTAGGGGAAGTCTATGGCTACACCTTC.

The V gene is TRBV19, the J gene TRBJ1-5, with 7 bases aligning to TRBD1. Germline loops: CDR1 LNHDA, CDR2 SQIVND (reference sequence). Trimming at V came to 3 bases and at J to 4 bases, leaving 3 bases not matched to a gene. The CDR3 is 14 residues long. CDR3 sequence: CASSMDRPNQPQHF. CDR3 DNA sequence: TGTGCCAGTAGTATGGACAGGCCAAATCAGCCCCAGCATTTT. The variable domain in full, completed from reference TRBV19 and TRBJ1-5, reads DGGITQSPKYLFRKEGQNVTLSCEQNLNHDAMYWYRQDPGQGLRLIYYSQIVNDFQKGDIAEGYSVSREKKESFPLTVTSAQKNPTAFYLCASSMDRPNQPQHFGDGTRLSIL.

Only one count was recorded for this clone. The chain couples TRBV27 to TRBJ2-3; D perhaps matches TRBD1 (6 bases). From germline, CDR1 is MNHEY and CDR2 SMNVEV (reference sequence). V gave up 8 bases and J gave up 0 bases, with 15 bases separating them. The CDR3 totals 15 residues. CDR3 bases: TGTGCCAGCGGATATAGGGGGTTGAGCACAGATACGCAGTATTTT. This gives the protein CASGYRGLSTDTQYF.

The chain employs TRBV24-1 and TRBJ1-2, with D possibly TRBD1 on 5 matching bases. Between the trimmed V and J ends, which lost 3 bases and 5 bases, there was a span of 9 bases. Germline assignment: CDR1 KGHDR and CDR2 SFDVKD. The CDR3 covers 13 residues. CDR3 DNA sequence: TGTGCCACCAGTGATGTGACAGATTATGGCTACACCTTC. This encodes CATSDVTDYGYTF.

This sequence joins TRBV24-1 and TRBJ2-3; the match to TRBD2 covers 7 bases. The J segment lost 0 bases and the V segment lost 1 base, leaving 9 bases of the junction unmatched. Germline CDR1 is KGHDR and CDR2 is SFDVKD. This CDR3 contains 18 residues. CDR3 DNA: TGTGCCACCAGTGATTTCGGACTAGGTCATCTGAGCACAGATACGCAGTATTTT. Protein sequence: CATSDFGLGHLSTDTQYF.

The count of this clone is one. V and J are TRBV27 and TRBJ2-7; 11 nucleotides agree with TRBD2. This CDR3 region has 13 residues. The V gene end was trimmed by 3 bases and the J gene end by 6 bases; junction bases not matched to a gene: 1. CDR1 is MNHEY and CDR2 is SMNVEV in the germline V gene (reference sequence). CDR3 nucleotides: TGTGCCAGCAGTTTGACTAGCGGGACCGAGCAGTACTTC. The encoded protein is CASSLTSGTEQYF.

This clone appeared a single time. The genes are TRBV5-1 and TRBJ1-5; D not resolved. V lost 4 bases, J lost 5 bases, and 19 bases lay in between. CDR3 size: 16 residues. The V gene's germline CDR1 is SGHRS and CDR2 YFSETQ. The CDR3: CASSPKAGLRYQPQHF. CDR3 bases: TGCGCCAGCAGCCCGAAGGCGGGGTTACGATATCAGCCCCAGCATTTT.

This clone was counted a few times. The DNA for the CDR3 is TGTGCCAGCAGACTGGACAGGGGTCGGAACACTGAAGCTTTCTTT. This gives the protein CASRLDRGRNTEAFF. The gene calls are TRBV2 and TRBJ1-1; 9 nucleotides match TRBD1. V lost 6 bases and J lost 1; bases outside the gene matches: 6. The CDR3 length is 15 residues. Germline V lookup: CDR1 SNHLY, CDR2 FYNNEI.

The chain joins TRBV5-6 to TRBJ2-2, with D possibly TRBD1 on 5 matching bases. Trimming left V 7 bases short and J 2 bases short, with 12 bases between. The germline gives CDR1 SGHDT, CDR2 YYEEEE. This CDR3 has 14 residues. CDR3 in DNA: TGTGCCAGCTTGGAAGGGGCTAACACCGGGGAGCTGTTTTTT. It codes for CASLEGANTGELFF.

The V gene is TRBV3-1 (or the pseudogene TRBV3-2), the J gene TRBJ2-2; possibly TRBD2 for D (5 bases). V lost 2 bases and J 2 bases, leaving 18 bases between the germline ends. The CDR3 loop spans 18 amino acids. Germline CDR1 and CDR2: LGHDT and YNNKEL (reference sequence). The chain's CDR3 is CASSQNRFGRENTGELFF. The CDR3 nucleotides are TGTGCCAGCAGCCAAAATCGGTTCGGACGGGAAAACACCGGGGAGCTGTTTTTT.

CDR3 sequence: CASSSLQITNEKLFF. The CDR3 DNA follows: TGTGCCAGCAGCTCCCTTCAGATAACTAATGAAAAACTGTTTTTT. This chain connects TRBV28 to TRBJ1-4; no clear D gene. The germline V gene has CDR1 MDHEN and CDR2 SYDVKM. The CDR3 length is 15 residues. The ends were cut back, 6 bases at V and 1 base at J, with 12 bases in the middle.

The rearrangement joins TRBV15 to TRBJ1-4; TRBD1 matches 9 bases. With V trimmed by 1 base and J by 4 bases, 10 bases remained unmatched. Germline V gene lookup returns CDR1 LNHNV and CDR2 YYDKDF (reference sequence). The CDR3 loop spans 18 amino acids. CDR3 protein: CATSRGTGVLRRNEKLFF. The CDR3 bases are TGTGCCACCAGCAGAGGGACAGGGGTCCTGAGGCGTAATGAAAAACTGTTTTTT.

This clone was found a few times. The genes are TRBV4-1 and TRBJ1-1; 9 nucleotides align to TRBD1. This CDR3 comprises 17 residues. Germline CDR1 MGHRA, CDR2 YSYEKL. V gave up 3 bases and J gave up 3 bases; unmatched junction bases: 11. The CDR3 spells CASSHVPGQGWYTEAFF. CDR3 nucleotides: TGCGCCAGCAGCCACGTCCCGGGACAGGGTTGGTACACTGAAGCTTTCTTT.

This chain uses TRBV10-3 with TRBJ2-1, with 10 bases fitting TRBD2. This CDR3 region has 15 residues. Trimming removed 1 base from V and 5 bases from J; junction bases left unmatched: 2. Germline V gives CDR1 ENHRY, CDR2 SYGVKD. In DNA form, the CDR3 reads TGTGCCATCAGTGAGTTGAGCGGGAGGGACAATGAGCAGTTCTTC. Translating it yields CAISELSGRDNEQFF.

The rearrangement joins TRBV7-8 to TRBJ2-7; tentatively, D is TRBD1 (6 bases). Germline CDR1 reads SGHVS; CDR2 reads FQNEAQ. The CDR3 covers 12 residues. Trimming cost V 5 bases and J 6 bases, with 11 bases left between them. The CDR3 region is CASSVSGAEQYF. For the CDR3, the DNA is TGTGCCAGCAGCGTCTCAGGGGCCGAGCAGTACTTC.